This T cell receptor beta chain appears in the sequencing data of a study of blood T cell repertoires in COVID-19. Study overall: Nucleic acid was either cDNA or gDNA, and it came from T cells, B-cell-depleted T cells, or PBMCs.

The repertoire was sequenced with immunoSEQ multiplex PCR; TCRdb's copy has only in-frame clones and lacks some. The table lists a few hundred thousand clones, around four fifths of them singletons. The CDR3 totals 16 residues. With V trimmed by 0 bases and J by 2 bases, 5 bases remained unmatched. The sequence derives from a man aged 25-45 years with active or convalescent COVID-19. Sample: peripheral blood. V usage is TRBV5-3 and J usage is TRBJ2-7, with TRBD2 identical over 10 bases. TRBV5-3 is placed among ORFs of uncertain function. Here the CDR3 DNA reads TGTGCCAGAAGCTTGGAGGCTAGCGGGGGACCCTACGAGCAGTACTTC. Protein sequence: CARSLEASGGPYEQYF.